This section outlines one T cell receptor beta chain sequence together with its context. The sample is drawn from a study of T cells in Graves' hyperthyroidism and ophthalmopathy. Stable hyperthyroidism: no ophthalmopathy progression over 18 months of follow-up. The TCR beta CDR3 regions underwent amplification using RNA transcripts as the source. In the first-round RT-PCR of the TCR CDR3, the HTBI primer set was used. In TCRdb, the multiplex PCR reads were re-called with MiXCR into one record per CDR3 protein. In the table there are 300,000 to 450,000 distinct CDR3 sequences, more than 20% of which are singletons. V shed 4 bases and J shed 0 bases, with 13 bases lying between them. Per germline, CDR1 MNHNS and CDR2 SASEGT. The CDR3 has 16 residues.

The J gene is TRBJ1-3, the V gene TRBV6-1; D uncertain. The TCR comes from a man in his fifties with Graves' hyperthyroidism. Sequencing input: blood. The CDR3 DNA follows: TGTGCCAGCAGTGCCACTGACACCTCCTCTGGAAACACCATATATTTT. Translating it yields CASSATDTSSGNTIYF.